Each of the 8 T cell receptor beta chains below was sequenced from the same sample in a study of shared clonotypes between healthy human individuals. Produced via immunoSEQ multiplex PCR; TCRdb's table is partial and in-frame only. The sample shows a few million clones, about nine tenths of them seen only once. The sequencing input was naive CD4+ T cells from PBMCs. Noted subset: CD45RA+ positively selected. These receptors were taken from a man between 18 and 29 years old in good health. Some clones in this sample may be carry-over from other donors' samples.

V gene TRBV5-1 combines with J gene TRBJ2-1, with 7 bases matching TRBD2. V shed 1 base, J shed 9 bases, and the junction held 7 bases outside the gene matches. In germline, CDR1 is SGHRS, CDR2 YFSETQ. The CDR3 sequence is 14 residues long. The CDR3 here is CASSLLAGASEQFF. The CDR3 nucleotides are TGCGCCAGCAGCTTGTTGGCGGGAGCAAGTGAGCAGTTCTTC.

V usage is TRBV7-3 and J usage is TRBJ2-3, with D perhaps TRBD1 (7 bases). CDR3 length equals 17 residues. The germline V gene encodes CDR1 SGHTA and CDR2 FQGTGA. V was cut by 7 bases and J by 3 bases, with 23 bases left in between. The CDR3 protein is CASTQGGASGMTDTQYF. The CDR3 DNA is TGTGCCAGCACCCAGGGGGGCGCGTCGGGTATGACAGATACGCAGTATTTT.

V gene TRBV5-4 combines with J gene TRBJ1-2; a possible D gene is TRBD1 (6 bases). Germline CDR1 is SGHNT and CDR2 is YYREEE (reference sequence). CDR3 length: 15 residues. V lost 4 bases, J lost 6 bases, and 19 bases lay in between. The DNA of the CDR3 is TGTGCCAGCAGCCCCGGGACGGGGGCGAAGGATGGCTACACCTTC. Protein sequence: CASSPGTGAKDGYTF.

Of note for this clone: The sample holds other DNA sequences that translate to the same CDR3. This chain connects TRBV7-3 to TRBJ2-1, with 11 bases matching TRBD2. Germline V gene lookup returns CDR1 SGHTA and CDR2 FQGTGA. V gave up 4 bases and J gave up 3 bases; unmatched junction bases: 2. CDR3 length: 15 residues. CDR3 in DNA: TGTGCCAGCAGCTCCGGGACTAGCGGCTACAATGAGCAGTTCTTC. It encodes CASSSGTSGYNEQFF.

With regard to this clone: The same CDR3 also results from other DNA sequences found in this sample. The chain couples TRBV28 to TRBJ1-5; no reliable D call. This CDR3 has 15 amino acids. Between the trimmed V and J ends, which lost 2 bases and 1 base, there was a span of 9 bases. CDR1 and CDR2 (germline): MDHEN, SYDVKM. The CDR3 DNA sequence: TGTGCCAGCAGTTTAGCCGGCCCGAGCAATCAGCCCCAGCATTTT. Translated, it gives CASSLAGPSNQPQHF. Combining the CDR3 with reference TRBV28 and TRBJ1-5 gives the whole variable domain DVKVTQSSRYLVKRTGEKVFLECVQDMDHENMFWYRQDPGLGLRLIYFSYDVKMKEKGDIPEGYSVSREKKERFSLILESASTNQTSMYLCASSLAGPSNQPQHFGDGTRLSIL.

The chain links TRBV2 to TRBJ1-3; 7 nucleotides align to TRBD1. This CDR3 has 14 amino acids. Germline trimming cut 3 bases from V and 2 bases from J; bases unmatched to any gene: 1. In germline, CDR1 is SNHLY, CDR2 FYNNEI. The CDR3 coding sequence is TGTGCCAGCAGTGACGACAGGGCTGGAAACACCATATATTTT. Its protein is CASSDDRAGNTIYF. Full variable domain (rest looked up from reference TRBV2 and TRBJ1-3): EPEVTQTPSHQVTQMGQEVILRCVPISNHLYFYWYRQILGQKVEFLVSFYNNEISEKSEIFDDQFSVERPDGSNFTLKIRSTKLEDSAMYFCASSDDRAGNTIYFGEGSWLTVV.

The genes are TRBV5-6 and TRBJ2-7, with D perhaps given as TRBD1 or TRBD2 (5 bases each). With 6 bases removed from V and 3 bases from J, the gap between germline ends came to 25 bases. Germline V CDR1 and CDR2: SGHDT, YYEEEE. The CDR3 contains 17 residues. The CDR3 region is CASNQLAGRDAIYEQYF. DNA of the CDR3: TGTGCCAGCAACCAACTGGCGGGCAGGGATGCAATCTACGAGCAGTACTTC.

Note on this clone: A junction boundary mismatches the germline segment, possibly from a read error. The chain joins TRBV10-3 to TRBJ2-7; TRBD2 matches at 8 bases. CDR3 size: 17 residues. In germline, CDR1 is ENHRY, CDR2 SYGVKD. The CDR3 nucleotides are TGTGCCGTCAGTAGTCTTAGCGGGGCTCCCTTTCCTTACGAGCAGTACTTC. This translates into CAVSSLSGAPFPYEQYF.